The source of this T cell receptor beta chain is a study of radiotherapy plus CTLA-4 blockade in lung cancer. Across the study: Objective responses occurred in around 18% of patients; roughly 30% had disease control. Broader study findings: Clones derived from tumor TCRs expanded in blood after radiotherapy plus ipilimumab. Early shifts in blood T cell clones, with interferon-beta, reportedly predicted response best.

Here immunoSEQ multiplex PCR was the method, and the copy in TCRdb shows in-frame clones only, minus some. The sample shows approximately 25,000 clones, about 77% of them seen only once. A note on this clone: The antigen remains unidentified.

Material: peripheral blood, obtained from a patient treated with radiotherapy plus ipilimumab. The TCR originated in a human donor with non-small cell lung cancer that progressed on radiotherapy plus ipilimumab.

The CDR3, as DNA: TGTGCCACCAGCAGAGGGACAGTAGCCTACGAGCAGTACTTC. Protein sequence: CATSRGTVAYEQYF. The chain combines TRBV15 with TRBJ2-7; the D gene is possibly TRBD1 (6 bases). V lost 1 base and J 2 bases, leaving 9 bases between the germline ends. Per the germline V gene, CDR1 is LNHNV and CDR2 is YYDKDF (reference sequence). The CDR3 has 14 amino acids.